The next 7 T cell receptor beta chains were all read from a single sample in a study of cytomegalovirus exposure and HLA in healthy donors. PCR involved 60 Vbeta and 13 Jbeta primers. Sequencing used immunoSEQ multiplex PCR; TCRdb keeps in-frame clones, though not all of them. Here the sample spans around 160,000 clones, around 75% being singletons. Material: PBMCs. The receptors shown here come from a man younger than 30 in good health and CMV-seropositive.

A single count supports this clone. This chain joins TRBV7-9 and TRBJ2-5; D gene ambiguous. Germline V lookup: CDR1 SEHNR, CDR2 FQNEAQ (reference sequence). V lost 6 bases to trimming and J lost 1 base, with 21 bases between them. The CDR3 loop spans 17 amino acids. The CDR3, as DNA: TGTGCCAGCAGAGCCCCCCTAGTATTTAGCTCCCAAGAGACCCAGTACTTC. It specifies CASRAPLVFSSQETQYF.

This chain connects TRBV2 to TRBJ1-3; D gene unclear. Germline V gene sequence: CDR1 SNHLY, CDR2 FYNNEI. The CDR3 runs 14 residues. Trimming took 2 bases from V and 0 from J, leaving 5 bases between them. The CDR3 region is CASSERSSGNTIYF. The CDR3 DNA is TGTGCCAGCAGTGAACGGAGCTCTGGAAACACCATATATTTT.

This clone was counted a few times. The chain links TRBV25-1 to TRBJ1-2, with a possible D match to TRBD1 (6 bases). V was shortened by 9 bases and J by 3 bases, with 14 bases between the two germline ends. The germline gives CDR1 MGHDK, CDR2 SYGVNS. The CDR3 consists of 13 residues. CDR3 sequence reads: CASRSGAYYGYTF. CDR3 DNA sequence: TGTGCCAGTCGCTCAGGGGCCTACTATGGCTACACCTTC.

J is TRBJ1-1 and V is TRBV18; D is possibly TRBD1 (6 bases). CDR3 length: 12 amino acids. CDR1 and CDR2 from the germline V gene are KGHSH and LQKENI. V lost 8 bases and J lost 5, with 12 bases in between. The CDR3 loop reads CASQTQGTEAFF. CDR3 DNA sequence: TGTGCCAGCCAAACCCAGGGGACTGAAGCTTTCTTT. The full variable domain, in which reference TRBV18 and TRBJ1-1 provide the parts outside the CDR3, is NAGVMQNPRHLVRRRGQEARLRCSPMKGHSHVYWYRQLPEEGLKFMVYLQKENIIDESGMPKERFSAEFPKEGPSILRIQQVVRGDSAAYFCASQTQGTEAFFGQGTRLTVV.

The V and J genes are TRBV6-1 and TRBJ1-2; no reliable D call. V gave up 5 bases and J gave up 6 bases, with 19 bases separating them. The germline CDR1 and CDR2 sequences are MNHNS and SASEGT. The CDR3 has 15 amino acids. The CDR3 loop is CASSTKRREIHGYTF. DNA for the CDR3: TGTGCCAGCAGTACCAAGCGGAGGGAAATCCATGGCTACACCTTC.

V and J are TRBV7-9 and TRBJ1-3; TRBD1 aligns across 9 bases. V lost 5 bases to trimming and J lost 7 bases; unmatched junction nucleotides: 9. Germline loops: CDR1 SEHNR, CDR2 FQNEAQ (reference sequence). There are 15 residues in the CDR3. DNA of the CDR3: TGTGCCAGCAGCGAACCGGGACAGGGTATGAACACCATATATTTT. Translating gives CASSEPGQGMNTIYF.

This clone occurred a few times. CDR3 region: CASSATESTEAFF. CDR3 in DNA: TGTGCCAGTAGCGCGACGGAGAGCACTGAAGCTTTCTTT. V is TRBV19 and J is TRBJ1-1; D gene unclear. Trimming shortened V by 6 bases and J by 4 bases, and 12 bases separated the two germline ends. The CDR3 contains 13 residues. Per germline, CDR1 LNHDA and CDR2 SQIVND (reference sequence).